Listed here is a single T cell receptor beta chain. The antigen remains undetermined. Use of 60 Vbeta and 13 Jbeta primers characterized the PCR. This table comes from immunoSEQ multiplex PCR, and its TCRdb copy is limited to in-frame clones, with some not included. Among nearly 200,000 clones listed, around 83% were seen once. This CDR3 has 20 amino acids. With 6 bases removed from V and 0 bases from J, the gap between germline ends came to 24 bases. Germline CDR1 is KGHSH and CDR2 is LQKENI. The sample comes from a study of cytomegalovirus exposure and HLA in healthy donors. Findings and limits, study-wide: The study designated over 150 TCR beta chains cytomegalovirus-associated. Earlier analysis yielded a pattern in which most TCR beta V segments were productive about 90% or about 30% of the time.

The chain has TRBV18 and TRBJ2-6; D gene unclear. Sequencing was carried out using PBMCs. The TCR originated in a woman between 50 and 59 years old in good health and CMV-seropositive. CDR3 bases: TGTGCCAGCTCCCTCACTTCGGTACAGATCATTGACTCTGGGGCCAACGTCCTGACTTTC. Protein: CASSLTSVQIIDSGANVLTF. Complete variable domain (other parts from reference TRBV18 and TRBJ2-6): NAGVMQNPRHLVRRRGQEARLRCSPMKGHSHVYWYRQLPEEGLKFMVYLQKENIIDESGMPKERFSAEFPKEGPSILRIQQVVRGDSAAYFCASSLTSVQIIDSGANVLTFGAGSRLTVL.